Each of the 14 T cell receptor beta chains below was sequenced from the same sample in a study of blood T cell repertoires in COVID-19. Method: immunoSEQ multiplex PCR; TCRdb's copy keeps in-frame clones and lacks some. The sample includes some 180,000 clones, about 85% of them seen just once. Sample: peripheral blood. The receptor set was obtained from a woman aged 60-75 years with acute or convalescent COVID-19.

The rearrangement joins TRBV19 to TRBJ1-6; D is perhaps TRBD1 (6 bases). The CDR3 totals 14 residues. Trimming left V 6 bases short and J 6 bases short, with 12 bases between. The germline gives CDR1 LNHDA, CDR2 SQIVND (reference sequence). The CDR3 DNA is TGTGCCAGTAGATTAGGACAGCGTAATTCACCCCTCCACTTT. This translates into CASRLGQRNSPLHF.

This clone is a singleton in its sample. The chain uses TRBV19 and TRBJ1-5, with D uncertain. CDR3 length: 17 amino acids. Trimming removed 6 bases from V and 2 bases from J, with 20 bases in between. CDR1 and CDR2 (germline): LNHDA, SQIVND (reference sequence). This CDR3 is CASRSGGGISGNQPQHF. The CDR3 coding sequence is TGTGCCAGTAGATCTGGAGGTGGCATTTCAGGCAATCAGCCCCAGCATTTT.

V gene TRBV2 combines with J gene TRBJ1-2; 9 positions agree with TRBD1. There are 14 residues in the CDR3. Trimming took 7 bases from V and 7 from J; bases not matched to a gene: 10. Germline V gene lookup returns CDR1 SNHLY and CDR2 FYNNEI. DNA of the CDR3: TGTGCCAGCAATCCACAGGGGGCGATTGGTGGCTACACCTTC. Its translation: CASNPQGAIGGYTF.

The V gene is TRBV29-1, the J gene TRBJ2-2; 8 positions match TRBD1. With V trimmed by 4 bases and J by 3 bases, 7 bases remained unmatched. From germline, CDR1 is SQVTM and CDR2 ANQGSEA. CDR3 length: 15 residues. The CDR3 DNA sequence: TGCAGCGTTGGTAACAGGGGGGCCGACACCGGGGAGCTGTTTTTT. As protein: CSVGNRGADTGELFF.

The rearrangement uses TRBV30 and TRBJ1-2; no clear D gene. The germline V gene has CDR1 GTSNPN and CDR2 SVGIG (reference sequence). The CDR3 spans 13 residues. The V gene lost 0 bases and the J gene lost 8 bases, with 13 bases spanning the gap. The CDR3 DNA reads TGTGCCTGGAGTGTAACGTCGAGGGCCGGCTACACCTTC. This encodes CAWSVTSRAGYTF.

This rearrangement joins TRBV3-1 (or the pseudogene TRBV3-2) to TRBJ2-1; 10 bases fit TRBD2. The CDR3 contains 15 residues. The V gene's germline CDR1 is LGHDT and CDR2 YNNKEL (reference sequence). V shed 4 bases and J 2 bases; nucleotides not matched to a gene: 2. In nucleotides, the CDR3 is TGTGCCAGCAGCCTAACTAGCGGGACCTACAATGAGCAGTTCTTC. Translation: CASSLTSGTYNEQFF.

The chain employs TRBV11-2 and TRBJ1-2, with D tentatively TRBD1 (5 bases). Germline CDR1 reads SGHAT; CDR2 reads FQNNGV. V was trimmed by 3 bases and J by 5 bases, leaving 10 bases between them. This CDR3 contains 13 residues. CDR3 sequence reads: CASSLTDLYGYTF. The CDR3 coding sequence is TGTGCCAGCAGCTTGACAGATCTATATGGCTACACCTTC. The variable domain in full, completed from reference TRBV11-2 and TRBJ1-2, reads EAGVAQSPRYKIIEKRQSVAFWCNPISGHATLYWYQQILGQGPKLLIQFQNNGVVDDSQLPKDRFSAERLKGVDSTLKIQPAKLEDSAVYLCASSLTDLYGYTFGSGTRLTVV.

This clone was seen more than once but under ten times. CDR3 amino acids: CASSFQASGNTIYF. CDR3 bases: TGTGCCAGCAGTTTCCAAGCCTCTGGAAACACCATATATTTT. This chain connects TRBV28 to TRBJ1-3; D gene unclear. The V and J ends lost 3 bases and 0 bases respectively, with 6 bases between them. The CDR3 runs to 14 residues. CDR1 is MDHEN, CDR2 SYDVKM, per germline.

This clone was detected a few times. At one end, the junction sequence differs from germline, possibly due to a read error. The rearrangement uses TRBV6-1 and TRBJ1-5; 9 bases map to TRBD1. Germline V gene lookup returns CDR1 MNHNS and CDR2 SASEGT. CDR3 length: 14 residues. The CDR3 loop reads CASSATGGNQPQHF. The DNA of the CDR3 is TGTGCCAGCAGTGCTACAGGGGGCAACCAGCCCCAGCATTTT.

The V and J genes are TRBV2 and TRBJ1-2; D may be TRBD1 (5 bases). Per the germline V gene, CDR1 is SNHLY and CDR2 is FYNNEI. The CDR3 length is 15 residues. V was shortened by 8 bases and J by 5 bases, with 21 bases between the two germline ends. The CDR3 DNA sequence: TGTGCCAGCCGCAGAGGTATAGGGGCCCAGTATGGCTACACCTTC. As protein: CASRRGIGAQYGYTF. Drawing the rest from reference TRBV2 and TRBJ1-2, the complete variable domain is EPEVTQTPSHQVTQMGQEVILRCVPISNHLYFYWYRQILGQKVEFLVSFYNNEISEKSEIFDDQFSVERPDGSNFTLKIRSTKLEDSAMYFCASRRGIGAQYGYTFGSGTRLTVV.

This sequence joins TRBV5-4 and TRBJ2-3, with D possibly matching TRBD1 (6 bases). The CDR3 is 15 amino acids. Trimming took off 4 bases at V and 2 bases at J, with 14 bases between the two ends. Germline V CDR1 and CDR2: SGHNT, YYREEE (reference sequence). Here the CDR3 DNA reads TGTGCCAGCAGCCTCGACAGGCATACCACAGATACGCAGTATTTT. It specifies CASSLDRHTTDTQYF.

This sequence joins TRBV19 and TRBJ2-3; the match to TRBD2 covers 9 bases. This CDR3 contains 15 residues. V was clipped by 5 bases and J by 6 bases; unmatched bases: 9. CDR1 and CDR2 (germline): LNHDA, SQIVND (reference sequence). The CDR3 region is CASSQGGRALDTQYF. The DNA of the CDR3 is TGTGCCAGTAGTCAGGGCGGGAGGGCCTTGGATACGCAGTATTTT.

V and J are TRBV28 and TRBJ1-1, with TRBD1 identical over 9 bases. Germline V gene data show CDR1 as MDHEN and CDR2 as SYDVKM. V gave up 2 bases and J gave up 0 bases; unmatched junction bases: 4. This CDR3 is 16 amino acids long. The DNA of the CDR3 is TGTGCCAGCAGTTTAAGGGGGACAGGGCTGAACACTGAAGCTTTCTTT. This codes for CASSLRGTGLNTEAFF.

Here the CDR3 reads CASSRFYNEQFF. The CDR3 DNA reads as TGTGCCAGCAGTCGGTTCTACAATGAGCAGTTCTTC. The chain combines TRBV28 with TRBJ2-1, with D hard to call. CDR1 is MDHEN, CDR2 SYDVKM, per germline. The CDR3 has 12 amino acids. V lost 5 bases to trimming and J lost 3 bases, with 5 bases between them.